A selection of T cell receptor beta chains follows, all from one sample in a study of technical replicates of blood from a few donors. Sequenced by immunoSEQ multiplex PCR; TCRdb stores in-frame clones only, minus some. The table includes about 80,000 clones, 86% detected once. The sample comprised PBMCs. The receptors shown here come from a human donor in good health. Some clones in this sample may be carry-over from other donors' samples. The CDR3 runs from the conserved cysteine through the conserved F or W. Fields, in order: J gene, V gene, CDR3 protein.

j_gene: TRBJ1-1
v_gene: TRBV9
CDR3aa: CASSVIGGGNTEAFF

j_gene: TRBJ2-7
v_gene: TRBV7-8
CDR3aa: CASSLAHSEQYF

j_gene: TRBJ2-3
v_gene: TRBV30
CDR3aa: CAWSPTTPDTQYF

j_gene: TRBJ2-7
v_gene: TRBV4-2
CDR3aa: CASSQDYPGAYEQYF

j_gene: TRBJ2-2
v_gene: TRBV5-3
CDR3aa: CARSLRGANTGELFF

j_gene: TRBJ2-2
v_gene: TRBV7-2
CDR3aa: CASSISGGNTGELFF

j_gene: TRBJ1-1
v_gene: TRBV6-1
CDR3aa: CASYPGQGYREAFF

j_gene: TRBJ2-2
v_gene: TRBV27
CDR3aa: CASSLYPAGGFVELFF

j_gene: TRBJ2-5
v_gene: TRBV11-2
CDR3aa: CASRSIAGGQQTQYF

j_gene: TRBJ1-5
v_gene: TRBV19
CDR3aa: CASSIGRGNQPQHF

j_gene: TRBJ1-3
v_gene: TRBV5-1
CDR3aa: CASSSGQNRGNTIYF

j_gene: TRBJ2-1
v_gene: TRBV7-9
CDR3aa: CASSLGFGTGYNEQFF

j_gene: TRBJ2-3
v_gene: TRBV7-3
CDR3aa: CASSSGQGVDTQYF

j_gene: TRBJ2-1
v_gene: TRBV7-2
CDR3aa: CASSLGGQGSYNEQFF

j_gene: TRBJ1-2
v_gene: TRBV9
CDR3aa: CASNRPQGAGNYGYTF

j_gene: TRBJ1-1
v_gene: TRBV30
CDR3aa: CAWLGQGAFF

j_gene: TRBJ2-5
v_gene: TRBV6-5
CDR3aa: CASSYAETQYF

j_gene: TRBJ1-1
v_gene: TRBV2
CDR3aa: CASSVLGGDTEAFF

j_gene: TRBJ1-6
v_gene: TRBV2
CDR3aa: CASRKEVKNSPLHF

j_gene: TRBJ2-7
v_gene: TRBV4-3
CDR3aa: CASSQDLLPLYEQYF

j_gene: TRBJ1-2
v_gene: TRBV29-1
CDR3aa: CSVVGEANYGYTF

j_gene: TRBJ2-7
v_gene: TRBV29-1
CDR3aa: CSAKPDSLSYEQYF

j_gene: TRBJ1-4
v_gene: TRBV12-5
CDR3aa: CASGSDRTTNEKLFF

j_gene: TRBJ1-5
v_gene: TRBV6-1
CDR3aa: CASSDLYSYSNQPQHF

j_gene: TRBJ2-7
v_gene: TRBV5-1
CDR3aa: CASSIGTGFLQQYF

j_gene: TRBJ2-2
v_gene: TRBV20-1
CDR3aa: CWRGGPGELFF

j_gene: TRBJ1-1
v_gene: TRBV4-2
CDR3aa: CASSQDTGKGEAFF

j_gene: TRBJ1-4
v_gene: TRBV7-5
CDR3aa: CARSLRQQGALFF

j_gene: TRBJ2-5
v_gene: TRBV18
CDR3aa: CASSPTGQGDRETQYF

j_gene: TRBJ1-4
v_gene: TRBV5-6
CDR3aa: CASSLAFEGVKNEKLFF

j_gene: TRBJ2-7
v_gene: TRBV18
CDR3aa: CASSRDSSYEQYF

j_gene: TRBJ2-2
v_gene: TRBV6-5
CDR3aa: CASSYNGADTGELFF

j_gene: TRBJ2-7
v_gene: TRBV6-5
CDR3aa: CASRPGTTYEQYF

j_gene: TRBJ2-5
v_gene: TRBV7-8
CDR3aa: CASSLEGRRVAETQYF

j_gene: TRBJ1-2
v_gene: TRBV12-5
CDR3aa: CASGLNNRAAGYTF

j_gene: TRBJ2-7
v_gene: TRBV5-6
CDR3aa: CASSPGKGLAEYEQYF

j_gene: TRBJ2-5
v_gene: TRBV12-5
CDR3aa: CASGTGQGETQYF

j_gene: TRBJ1-4
v_gene: TRBV7-2
CDR3aa: CASRRGRYSGEKLFF

j_gene: TRBJ2-5
v_gene: TRBV25-1
CDR3aa: CASRLTGPETQYF

j_gene: TRBJ2-7
v_gene: TRBV11-3
CDR3aa: CASSPRAGWQYF

j_gene: TRBJ2-2
v_gene: TRBV5-6
CDR3aa: CASSPRGVAGELFF

j_gene: TRBJ1-3
v_gene: TRBV7-9
CDR3aa: CASSLGGAYLGNTIYF

j_gene: TRBJ2-1
v_gene: TRBV7-7
CDR3aa: CASSLDWTLTSGSRAEQFF

j_gene: TRBJ2-2
v_gene: TRBV7-9
CDR3aa: CASSSDSYTGELFF

j_gene: TRBJ2-7
v_gene: TRBV29-1
CDR3aa: CSVEAGSHEQYF

j_gene: TRBJ2-7
v_gene: TRBV19
CDR3aa: CASSMDSAEQYF

j_gene: TRBJ2-1
v_gene: TRBV4-2
CDR3aa: CASSHTVGGPNEQFF

j_gene: TRBJ2-3
v_gene: TRBV18
CDR3aa: CASSPRGTGRTDTQYF

j_gene: TRBJ2-4
v_gene: TRBV2
CDR3aa: CASSEADRVGYF

j_gene: TRBJ2-1
v_gene: TRBV6-4
CDR3aa: CASSEVGGRRDEQFF

j_gene: TRBJ2-7
v_gene: TRBV6-5
CDR3aa: CASSPGSLGEQYF